This TCR beta chain was recovered during a study of lymphopenia after photon versus proton radiotherapy. Broader study findings: In patients who died, overall survival fell as post-nadir TCR diversity dropped more. Better survival with proton therapy was suggested as possible, not demonstrated. Under photons, naive T cells and diversity fell while effector/memory populations rose.

Profiled with immunoSEQ multiplex PCR; TCRdb holds only in-frame clones, not every one. In the table there are tens of thousands of clones, about 82% of which are singletons. Regarding this clone: Antigen specificity is unknown.

Trimming cost V 0 bases and J 4 bases, with 11 bases left between them. Germline V gene sequence: CDR1 SGHRS, CDR2 YFSETQ. The CDR3 length is 14 residues. The V gene is TRBV5-1, the J gene TRBJ2-7; D not resolved. The receptor was derived from a woman aged 70-85 years with pancreatic cancer. Some clones in this sample may be carry-over from other donors' samples. The sample in question was peripheral blood, obtained from a patient treated with proton-based radiotherapy. This chain's CDR3 is CASSLDRDLYEQYF. CDR3 DNA sequence: TGCGCCAGCAGCTTGGACCGCGATTTGTACGAGCAGTACTTC.